This is a list of T cell receptor beta chains from one sample in a study of shared clonotypes between healthy human individuals. Some clones are missing from TCRdb's copy, which holds only in-frame ones; the method was immunoSEQ multiplex PCR. This table holds about 2.4 million clones, 80% to 95% found once. Material for sequencing was naive CD4+ T cells from PBMCs. All receptors come from a man younger than 30 in good health. Some clones in this sample may be carry-over from other donors' samples. The CDR3 runs from the conserved cysteine through the conserved F or W. Fields, in order: D gene, J gene, V gene, CDR3 DNA, CDR3 protein. A D gene is named only where the DNA matches it firmly.

D: -; J: TRBJ1-1; V: TRBV29-1; DNA: TGCAGCGTCCTACTGCGGGGAGGGGTGAACACTGAAGCTTTCTTT; CDR3: CSVLLRGGVNTEAFF
D: TRBD1; J: TRBJ1-2; V: TRBV11-2; DNA: TGTGCCAGCAGCTTGCGACAAGGACAGGCGATGACTAACTATGGCTACACCTTC; CDR3: CASSLRQGQAMTNYGYTF
D: TRBD2; J: TRBJ2-7; V: TRBV6-5; DNA: TGTGCCAGCAGTTACTCTGGGACTAGCGGAACTCAGTACTTC; CDR3: CASSYSGTSGTQYF
D: -; J: TRBJ1-5; V: TRBV28; DNA: TGTGCCAGCAGTTTAGCAAGGGGGGATAGGAGCAATCAGCCCCAGCATTTT; CDR3: CASSLARGDRSNQPQHF
D: -; J: TRBJ2-2; V: TRBV18; DNA: TGTGCCAGCTCGTCCCAGGCAGGCACCGGGGAGCTGTTTTTT; CDR3: CASSSQAGTGELFF
D: TRBD2; J: TRBJ2-5; V: TRBV7-9; DNA: TGTGCCAGCCCGGGGGGGAGCTCCCAAGAGACCCAGTACTTC; CDR3: CASPGGSSQETQYF
D: TRBD2; J: TRBJ2-7; V: TRBV7-3; DNA: TGTGCCAGCAGCTTAATCCGGCTAGCGGGCGCCTACGAGCAGTACTTC; CDR3: CASSLIRLAGAYEQYF
D: -; J: TRBJ2-3; V: TRBV18; DNA: TGTGCCAGCTCACCTCGGGGGATCACAGATACGCAGTATTTT; CDR3: CASSPRGITDTQYF
D: TRBD2; J: TRBJ2-7; V: TRBV5-1; DNA: TGCGCCAGCAGCTTTAGCGGGAAGGGCTACGAGCAGTACTTC; CDR3: CASSFSGKGYEQYF
D: -; J: TRBJ1-2; V: TRBV5-6; DNA: TGTGCCAGCAGCTTGAGGGGGGACTATGGCTACACCTTC; CDR3: CASSLRGDYGYTF
D: -; J: TRBJ1-5; V: TRBV2; DNA: TGTGCCAGCAAAACGGAGGGGCAGCCCCAGCATTTT; CDR3: CASKTEGQPQHF
D: -; J: TRBJ2-7; V: TRBV29-1; DNA: TGCAGCGCTGCAAGAGTGCGGGACGAGCAGTACTTC; CDR3: CSAARVRDEQYF
D: -; J: TRBJ1-5; V: TRBV6-1; DNA: TGTGCCAGCAGTGATCGGGGGGCTGTGGGCAATCAGCCCCAGCATTTT; CDR3: CASSDRGAVGNQPQHF
D: -; J: TRBJ2-7; V: TRBV7-3; DNA: TGTGCCAGCAGCTTATACCAGGCCCCCGACGAGCAGTACTTC; CDR3: CASSLYQAPDEQYF
D: -; J: TRBJ1-5; V: TRBV28; DNA: TGTGCCAGCAGTCTCCCATTGAGCACGAGCAATCAGCCCCAGCATTTT; CDR3: CASSLPLSTSNQPQHF
D: TRBD2; J: TRBJ2-1; V: TRBV5-1; DNA: TGCGCCAGCAGCTTGGCTAGCGGGTTAGGGGGCTCCTACAATGAGCAGTTCTTC; CDR3: CASSLASGLGGSYNEQFF
D: -; J: TRBJ2-3; V: TRBV28; DNA: TGTGCCAGCTTGACAGCCACAGATACGCAGTATTTT; CDR3: CASLTATDTQYF
D: TRBD2; J: TRBJ2-1; V: TRBV28; DNA: TGTGCCAGCAGTCCCAGCAGCGGGGCGGGTAATGATGAGCAGTTCTTC; CDR3: CASSPSSGAGNDEQFF
D: -; J: TRBJ2-2; V: TRBV4-3; DNA: TGCGCCAGCAGCCAAGATCGTATCACCCCCGGCGGGGAGCTGTTTTTT; CDR3: CASSQDRITPGGELFF
D: -; J: TRBJ2-7; V: TRBV28; DNA: TGTGCCAGCAGTCCCAGGGCCTACGAGCAGTACTTC; CDR3: CASSPRAYEQYF
D: -; J: TRBJ1-5; V: TRBV7-9; DNA: TGTGCCAGCAGCTTAGGGGTTGGGCAGGGGAGCAATCAGCCCCAGCATTTT; CDR3: CASSLGVGQGSNQPQHF
D: TRBD1; J: TRBJ1-2; V: TRBV28; DNA: TGTGCCAGCAGCAGTCCCGGGACAGCATTTTATGGCTACACCTTC; CDR3: CASSSPGTAFYGYTF